A single sample is the source of the 24 T cell receptor beta chains below, sequenced in a study of PD-L1 blockade in urothelial cancer. Sequencing was performed with immunoSEQ multiplex PCR; in TCRdb, only in-frame clones are kept and a portion is missing. The sample has roughly 30,000 clones, under 90% seen once; the top ten hold 15% to 19%. Time point in this sample: pretreatment peripheral blood. Material: PBMCs, obtained around atezolizumab (anti-PD-L1) treatment. These receptors were taken from a man aged 55 to 70 with urothelial cancer.

The chain is built from TRBV12-5 and TRBJ1-4; D is perhaps TRBD1 (5 bases). The CDR3 is made up of 13 amino acids. Trimming pared 5 bases from V and 4 bases from J, leaving 8 bases between. The V gene's germline CDR1 is LGHNT and CDR2 FRNRAP. The DNA for the CDR3 is TGTGCTAGTGGTCCAGGGAATAATGAAAAACTGTTTTTT. Translated, it gives CASGPGNNEKLFF.

CDR3 sequence (DNA): TGTGCCAGCAGCAAACAGGGGCTACAAGAGACCCAGTACTTC. Protein: CASSKQGLQETQYF. The chain uses TRBV2 and TRBJ2-5; the match to TRBD1 covers 7 bases. The CDR3 is 14 residues long. Losses at the gene ends were 6 bases for V and 2 bases for J; bases not matched to a gene: 6. Germline-derived CDR1 and CDR2 are SNHLY and FYNNEI.

The gene calls are TRBV2 and TRBJ2-1; D ambiguous. The V and J ends lost 0 bases and 0 bases respectively, with 12 bases between them. CDR1 SNHLY and CDR2 FYNNEI come from the germline V gene. The CDR3 is 17 residues long. CDR3 sequence: CASSEALSSDSYNEQFF. The CDR3 DNA follows: TGTGCCAGCAGTGAAGCGCTTTCGAGCGACTCCTACAATGAGCAGTTCTTC.

The chain has TRBV19 and TRBJ2-1; 9 bases line up with TRBD2. This CDR3 spans 16 amino acids. The J segment lost 9 bases and the V segment lost 3 bases, leaving 12 bases of the junction unmatched. Germline CDR1 and CDR2: LNHDA and SQIVND (reference sequence). CDR3 amino acids: CASSIRFSGSLGEQFF. The DNA for the CDR3 is TGTGCCAGTAGTATTAGGTTTAGCGGGAGTTTAGGTGAGCAGTTCTTC.

The chain recombines TRBV2 with TRBJ2-5; no firm D call. This CDR3 contains 13 residues. V was shortened by 6 bases and J by 1 base, with 9 bases between the two germline ends. The germline gives CDR1 SNHLY, CDR2 FYNNEI. This CDR3 is CASRNYGQETQYF. Here the CDR3 DNA reads TGTGCCAGCAGGAACTACGGCCAAGAGACCCAGTACTTC.

This chain connects TRBV4-1 to TRBJ2-3, with TRBD2 identical over 8 bases. V lost 1 base, J lost 3 bases, and 6 bases stayed unmatched. The CDR3 length is 16 residues. CDR1 and CDR2 (germline): MGHRA, YSYEKL. The CDR3 loop reads CASSQGTSRNTDTQYF. For the CDR3, the DNA is TGCGCCAGCAGCCAAGGGACTAGCCGAAATACAGATACGCAGTATTTT.

This rearrangement joins TRBV4-3 to TRBJ2-3, with 9 bases that match TRBD2. This CDR3 region has 14 residues. Per the germline V gene, CDR1 is LGHNA and CDR2 is YSLEER. V lost 4 bases, J lost 4 bases, and 3 bases stayed unmatched. The CDR3 bases are TGCGCCAGCAGCCTGACTAGCGGAGCAGATACGCAGTATTTT. Protein product: CASSLTSGADTQYF.

This chain uses TRBV2 with TRBJ1-1; 8 nucleotides align to TRBD1. Trimming took 6 bases from V and 1 from J; bases not matched to a gene: 7. Germline CDR1 is SNHLY and CDR2 is FYNNEI. The CDR3 runs to 15 residues. The CDR3 loop is CASRRTGNENTEAFF. The DNA of the CDR3 is TGTGCCAGCAGACGGACAGGGAATGAGAACACTGAAGCTTTCTTT.

The genes are TRBV27 and TRBJ1-2, with 7 positions matching TRBD1. Germline V gives CDR1 MNHEY, CDR2 SMNVEV (reference sequence). The CDR3 is 15 amino acids. After removal of 5 bases from V and 4 bases from J, the junction contained 10 bases not matched to a gene. The CDR3 spells CASSLRQGASYGYTF. In nucleotides, the CDR3 is TGTGCCAGCAGTCTAAGACAGGGAGCAAGCTATGGCTACACCTTC.

This chain joins TRBV7-2 and TRBJ2-7, with a possible D match to TRBD2 (6 bases). This CDR3 spans 14 amino acids. The ends were cut back, 4 bases at V and 4 bases at J, with 14 bases in the middle. The germline V gene has CDR1 SGHTA and CDR2 FQGNSA. Here the CDR3 reads CASSYSRGLYEQYF. The DNA of the CDR3 is TGTGCCAGCAGCTACAGTCGGGGGTTGTACGAGCAGTACTTC.

V usage is TRBV30 and J usage is TRBJ2-3; 9 bases agree with TRBD1. Losses at the gene ends were 5 bases for V and 4 bases for J; bases not matched to a gene: 10. CDR1 and CDR2 from the germline V gene are GTSNPN and SVGIG (reference sequence). The CDR3 sequence is 15 residues long. The CDR3 spells CAWAVGTGPADTQYF. The CDR3, as DNA: TGTGCCTGGGCCGTTGGGACAGGGCCGGCAGATACGCAGTATTTT.

Remarks on this clone: Other DNA sequences of this sample code for an identical CDR3. This chain links TRBV15 with TRBJ2-7, with 9 bases identical to TRBD1. The V gene end was trimmed by 3 bases and the J gene end by 5 bases; junction bases not matched to a gene: 2. The CDR3 has 13 amino acids. Looked up from germline, CDR1 is LNHNV and CDR2 is YYDKDF (reference sequence). DNA of the CDR3: TGTGCCACCAGCAGGGACAGGGGTAACGAGCAGTACTTC. Translation: CATSRDRGNEQYF.

There are a few counts of this clone. This chain joins TRBV5-4 and TRBJ1-1, with 9 bases identical to TRBD1. CDR3 length equals 14 residues. Per germline, CDR1 SGHNT and CDR2 YYREEE (reference sequence). Unmatched junction bases numbered 3, after V lost 3 bases and J lost 3 bases. Here the CDR3 reads CASSWGQGDTEAFF. The DNA of the CDR3 is TGTGCCAGCAGCTGGGGACAGGGAGACACTGAAGCTTTCTTT.

The chain is built from TRBV5-3 and TRBJ2-1, with 7 bases matching TRBD2. TRBV5-3 carries the ORF label, with uncertain function. The CDR3 has 17 amino acids. V shed 0 bases and J 8 bases; nucleotides not matched to a gene: 14. The CDR3 spells CARSLVTSGTNTDEQFF. The CDR3 region has the DNA TGTGCCAGAAGCTTGGTAACGAGCGGGACTAACACCGATGAGCAGTTCTTC.

This clone was seen only once. This chain links TRBV21-1 with TRBJ2-7; the table's D call of TRBD1 was not tested on the DNA. TRBV21-1 is a recognized pseudogene. The CDR3 is made up of 19 amino acids. CDR3 sequence (DNA): TGTGCCAGCAGCAAATTCCCTCCCAGGCCGGGACAGGGGGCCTACGAGCAGTACTTC. Translating it yields CASSKFPPRPGQGAYEQYF.

The chain couples TRBV5-1 to TRBJ2-7, with 8 bases identical to TRBD2. V gave up 4 bases and J gave up 6 bases; unmatched junction bases: 15. The CDR3 contains 16 residues. Germline-derived CDR1 and CDR2 are SGHRS and YFSETQ. The CDR3 reads CASSPWRSGSSLEQYF. CDR3 bases: TGCGCCAGCAGCCCCTGGAGGAGCGGGAGTTCCCTCGAGCAGTACTTC.

The chain has TRBV14 and TRBJ2-2, with D perhaps matching TRBD2 (5 bases). V was shortened by 0 bases and J by 7 bases, with 12 bases between the two germline ends. Germline lookup yields CDR1 SGHDN and CDR2 FVKESK. The CDR3 is 15 amino acids. The CDR3 region has the DNA TGTGCCAGCAGCCAAGATATCGGACTTCTCGGGGAGCTGTTTTTT. Protein product: CASSQDIGLLGELFF.

The V gene is TRBV5-1, the J gene TRBJ2-7; 11 bases are a match to TRBD1. Germline CDR1 SGHRS, CDR2 YFSETQ. The CDR3 spans 18 residues. V lost 4 bases, J lost 1 base, and 13 bases stayed unmatched. CDR3 loop: CASSQSGTGGSGSYEQYF. The DNA of the CDR3 is TGCGCCAGCAGCCAATCCGGGACAGGGGGAAGTGGGTCCTACGAGCAGTACTTC.

The chain uses TRBV18 and TRBJ2-1, with 7 bases lining up with TRBD1. Germline V gene lookup returns CDR1 KGHSH and CDR2 LQKENI. This CDR3 is built from 15 residues. V lost 2 bases, J lost 4 bases, and 5 bases stayed unmatched. CDR3 sequence: CASSPLNRGYNEQFF. The CDR3 DNA follows: TGTGCCAGCTCACCATTGAACAGGGGTTACAATGAGCAGTTCTTC.

A note on this clone: Germline is not matched at one junction end, which may reflect a read error. V is TRBV9 and J is TRBJ2-2; 10 bases fit TRBD1. Germline V gene data show CDR1 as SGDLS and CDR2 as YYNGEE. The CDR3 runs 16 residues. The CDR3 DNA follows: TGTGCCAGCACCGTAGCAGGGACAGGGGTCACCGGGGAGCTGTTTTTT. It specifies CASTVAGTGVTGELFF. Complete variable domain (other parts from reference TRBV9 and TRBJ2-2): DSGVTQTPKHLITATGQRVTLRCSPRSGDLSVYWYQQSLDQGLQFLIQYYNGEERAKGNILERFSAQQFPDLHSELNLSSLELGDSALYFCASTVAGTGVTGELFFGEGSRLTVL.

The genes are TRBV7-2 and TRBJ2-1; possibly TRBD2 for D (5 bases). Germline CDR1 SGHTA, CDR2 FQGNSA. The CDR3 runs 16 residues. V was cut by 4 bases and J by 9 bases, with 22 bases left in between. For the CDR3, the DNA is TGTGCCAGCAGCTCATCCCCACAGCGGCACGCCACTGAGCAGTTCTTC. Protein sequence: CASSSSPQRHATEQFF.

This clone has a handful of counts. V usage is TRBV7-8 and J usage is TRBJ1-5, with 7 bases aligning to TRBD1. Trimming took 4 bases from V and 3 from J; bases not matched to a gene: 9. The CDR3 consists of 16 residues. Germline V gene sequence: CDR1 SGHVS, CDR2 FQNEAQ. CDR3 sequence reads: CASSWRKGQANQPQHF. CDR3 in DNA: TGTGCCAGCAGCTGGAGAAAAGGACAGGCCAATCAGCCCCAGCATTTT.

The rearrangement uses TRBV7-2 and TRBJ1-4, with 8 bases identical to TRBD1. Germline V CDR1 and CDR2: SGHTA, FQGNSA. V gave up 3 bases and J gave up 8 bases; unmatched junction bases: 5. The length of the CDR3 is 14 residues. Here the CDR3 reads CASSFTRGQEKLFF. The CDR3 DNA sequence: TGTGCCAGCAGCTTCACCAGGGGGCAAGAAAAACTGTTTTTT.

This clone appeared a single time. This chain links TRBV11-2 with TRBJ2-1, with 11 positions matching TRBD2. The trim removed 1 base at V and 15 bases at J, leaving 11 bases unmatched. This CDR3 is 15 amino acids long. From germline, CDR1 is SGHAT and CDR2 FQNNGV. As DNA, the CDR3 is TGTGCCAGCAGCTTAGCGCTACTAGCGGGAGATGGACTGTTCTTC. Its translation: CASSLALLAGDGLFF. Full variable domain (remainder filled in from reference TRBV11-2 and TRBJ2-1): EAGVAQSPRYKIIEKRQSVAFWCNPISGHATLYWYQQILGQGPKLLIQFQNNGVVDDSQLPKDRFSAERLKGVDSTLKIQPAKLEDSAVYLCASSLALLAGDGLFFGPGTRLTVL.